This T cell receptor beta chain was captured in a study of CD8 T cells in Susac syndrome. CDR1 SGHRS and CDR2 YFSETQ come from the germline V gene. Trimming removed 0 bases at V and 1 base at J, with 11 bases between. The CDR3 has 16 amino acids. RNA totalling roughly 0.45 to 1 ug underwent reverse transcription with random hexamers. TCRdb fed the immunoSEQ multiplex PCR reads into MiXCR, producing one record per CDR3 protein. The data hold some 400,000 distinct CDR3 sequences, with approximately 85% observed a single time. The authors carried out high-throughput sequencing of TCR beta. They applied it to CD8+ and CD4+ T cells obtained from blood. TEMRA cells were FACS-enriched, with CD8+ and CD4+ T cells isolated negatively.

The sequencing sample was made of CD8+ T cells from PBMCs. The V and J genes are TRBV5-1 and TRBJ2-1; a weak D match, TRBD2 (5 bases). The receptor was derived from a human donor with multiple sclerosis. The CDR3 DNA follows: TGCGCCAGCAGCTTGGACGGGGAGCCTTCCTACAATGAGCAGTTCTTC. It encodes CASSLDGEPSYNEQFF.